The present entry profiles one T cell receptor beta chain with its context. What it binds is unknown. This sample was taken from a study of shared clonotypes between healthy human individuals. Regarding the study as a whole: In general, naive subsets displayed greater estimated richness than memory subsets did. Clonotype sharing among the donors was expected to vary with sequencing depth. A small donor pool kept down the genetic and exposure-history diversity that was represented. Naive CD4 clonotypes overlapped across a handful of donors at about 5.2%.

Sequencing used immunoSEQ multiplex PCR; TCRdb keeps in-frame clones, though not all of them. The sample shows millions of clones, approximately 95% of them seen only once. Germline V lookup: CDR1 SGHAT, CDR2 FQDESV (reference sequence). The CDR3 is 15 residues long. V was pared by 4 bases and J by 3 bases, with 16 bases between. Sequencing was done on a sample of naive CD4+ T cells from PBMCs. Subset reported: CD45RA+ positively selected. The source is a man between 18 and 35 years old in good health. Some clones in this sample may be carry-over from other donors' samples. This chain uses TRBV11-1 with TRBJ2-7, with D maybe TRBD2 (6 bases). CDR3 bases: TGTGCCAGCAGCTCGACGGCGGGTAGCGGCTACGAGCAGTACTTC. Its protein product is CASSSTAGSGYEQYF.